This entry lists 9 T cell receptor beta chains sequenced from one sample in a study of cytomegalovirus exposure and HLA in healthy donors. Assay: immunoSEQ multiplex PCR; the TCRdb copy retains only in-frame clones and omits some. The table lists some 120,000 clones, over 85% of them singletons. Specimen: PBMCs. The source of these receptors is a man aged 25-40 years in good health and CMV-seronegative.

The genes are TRBV25-1 and TRBJ2-5, with D maybe TRBD2 (5 bases). Trimming cost V 8 bases and J 6 bases, with 10 bases left between them. There are 11 residues in the CDR3. Germline assignment: CDR1 MGHDK and CDR2 SYGVNS. The CDR3 nucleotides read TGTGCCAGCGGCACGACTAAGACCCAGTACTTC. It codes for CASGTTKTQYF.

The chain has TRBV18 and TRBJ1-3; D gene ambiguous. Trimming took 2 bases from V and 0 from J, leaving 11 bases between them. Germline CDR1 is KGHSH and CDR2 is LQKENI. The CDR3 is made up of 16 amino acids. The CDR3 reads CASSPSFGSSGNTIYF. The DNA of the CDR3 is TGTGCCAGCTCACCATCTTTCGGTAGCTCTGGAAACACCATATATTTT.

This clone has a single count. The J gene is TRBJ2-7, the V gene TRBV7-8, with 9 nucleotides matching TRBD1. This CDR3 comprises 14 residues. The germline CDR1 and CDR2 sequences are SGHVS and FQNEAQ. Trimming removed 5 bases from V and 3 bases from J; junction bases left unmatched: 5. CDR3 loop: CASSPRDRDYEQYF. The CDR3, as DNA: TGTGCCAGCAGCCCCCGGGACAGGGACTACGAGCAGTACTTC.

In its sample, this clone was seen once. The chain employs TRBV4-3 and TRBJ2-1; tentatively, D is TRBD1 (5 bases). Looked up from germline, CDR1 is LGHNA and CDR2 is YSLEER. Trimming pared 0 bases from V and 3 bases from J, leaving 12 bases between. The CDR3 extends over 16 amino acids. This CDR3 reads CASSQDRDLRYNEQFF. The DNA of the CDR3 is TGCGCCAGCAGCCAAGACAGGGATCTACGCTACAATGAGCAGTTCTTC.

J is TRBJ1-2 and V is TRBV29-1; 8 bases map to TRBD1. With V trimmed by 2 bases and J by 6 bases, 5 bases remained unmatched. Germline CDR1 and CDR2: SQVTM and ANQGSEA. The CDR3 totals 13 residues. The CDR3 DNA reads as TGCAGCGTTGAATGGGACAGGCTCCATGGCTACACCTTC. It translates to CSVEWDRLHGYTF.

The chain has TRBV11-1 and TRBJ2-1; 7 bases align to TRBD1. The CDR3 is 13 residues long. With V trimmed by 6 bases and J by 4 bases, 3 bases remained unmatched. Germline CDR1 is SGHAT and CDR2 is FQDESV (reference sequence). The CDR3 sequence: CASRRDSYNEQFF. The CDR3 nucleotides read TGTGCCAGCAGACGGGACAGTTACAATGAGCAGTTCTTC.

The chain is built from TRBV6-5 and TRBJ2-7, with no clear D. Germline lookup yields CDR1 MNHEY and CDR2 SVGAGI. Trimming pared 2 bases from V and 2 bases from J, leaving 13 bases between. The CDR3 length is 15 residues. The CDR3 DNA reads TGTGCCAGCAGTTACCAACAGCCATCCCCCTACGAGCAGTACTTC. Protein sequence: CASSYQQPSPYEQYF.

The rearrangement uses TRBV7-2 and TRBJ2-3; 10 bases line up with TRBD2. The germline CDR1 and CDR2 sequences are SGHTA and FQGNSA. The CDR3 has 15 residues. V lost 0 bases and J lost 5; bases outside the gene matches: 2. The chain's CDR3 is CASSLAAGGLDTQYF. CDR3 DNA sequence: TGTGCCAGCAGCTTAGCAGCGGGGGGGCTAGATACGCAGTATTTT.

J is TRBJ1-2 and V is TRBV27; D call uncertain. The CDR3 is made up of 13 amino acids. V was clipped by 2 bases and J by 2 bases, with 6 bases between them. Germline V gene sequence: CDR1 MNHEY, CDR2 SMNVEV (reference sequence). For the CDR3, the DNA is TGTGCCAGCAGTTTAACCGGGAACTATGGCTACACCTTC. It specifies CASSLTGNYGYTF.